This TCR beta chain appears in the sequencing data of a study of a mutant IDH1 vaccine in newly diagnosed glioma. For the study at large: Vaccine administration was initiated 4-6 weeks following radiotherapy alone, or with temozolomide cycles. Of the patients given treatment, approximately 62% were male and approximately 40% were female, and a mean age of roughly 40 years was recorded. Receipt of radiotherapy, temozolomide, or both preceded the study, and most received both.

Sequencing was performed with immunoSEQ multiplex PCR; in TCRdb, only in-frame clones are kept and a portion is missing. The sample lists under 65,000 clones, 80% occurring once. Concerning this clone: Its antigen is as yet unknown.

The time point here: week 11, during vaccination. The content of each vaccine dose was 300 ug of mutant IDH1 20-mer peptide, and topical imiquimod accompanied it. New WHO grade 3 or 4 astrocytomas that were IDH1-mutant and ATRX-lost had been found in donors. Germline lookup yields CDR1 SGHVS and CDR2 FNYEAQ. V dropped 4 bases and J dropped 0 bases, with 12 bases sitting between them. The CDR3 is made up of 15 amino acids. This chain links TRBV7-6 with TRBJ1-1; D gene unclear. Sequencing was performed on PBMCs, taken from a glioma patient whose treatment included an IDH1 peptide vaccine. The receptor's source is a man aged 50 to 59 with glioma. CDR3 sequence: CASSSGVGLNTEAFF. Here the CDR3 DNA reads TGTGCCAGCAGCTCTGGGGTGGGCTTGAACACTGAAGCTTTCTTT.